This T cell receptor beta chain was found in a study of cytomegalovirus exposure and HLA in healthy donors. Study outcomes and limitations: A missense variant in DCLRE1C was later tied to TCR beta V- and J-gene trimming.

The PCR was carried out with 60 Vbeta primers and 13 Jbeta primers. Profiled with immunoSEQ multiplex PCR; TCRdb holds only in-frame clones, not every one. Of 75,000 to 80,000 clones in the sample, more than 60% were seen once. Points on this clone: The antigen remains unidentified.

Trimming took 0 bases from V and 4 from J; bases not matched to a gene: 5. Germline CDR1 reads SQVTM; CDR2 reads ANQGSEA. The CDR3 extends over 14 amino acids. The sequencing input was PBMCs. This TCR came from a male donor in good health and CMV-seropositive. The chain uses TRBV29-1 and TRBJ1-2, with 7 bases aligning to TRBD1. The CDR3 DNA sequence: TGCAGCGTTGAAGACCACAGGGGAGGCTATGGCTACACCTTC. It encodes CSVEDHRGGYGYTF.